The clone carrying this TCR beta chain was detected only a few times. These data are taken from a study of blood T cell repertoires in COVID-19. Sequencing was performed with immunoSEQ multiplex PCR; in TCRdb, only in-frame clones are kept and a portion is missing. The data hold about 36,000 clones, with about three quarters observed a single time. V lost 3 bases and J 4 bases, leaving 12 bases between the germline ends. This CDR3 contains 14 residues. The germline V gene has CDR1 MGHDK and CDR2 SYGVNS. The TCR was taken from a man in his sixties with active COVID-19. The sequenced material came from peripheral blood. The chain recombines TRBV25-1 with TRBJ1-1; D remains unclear. The CDR3 sequence is CASSDSLGSTEAFF. The CDR3 coding sequence is TGTGCCAGCAGTGACTCGTTGGGGAGCACTGAAGCTTTCTTT.